This T cell receptor (beta chain) was retrieved from a study of shared clonotypes between healthy human individuals. Positive CCR7 selection of CD45RO-negative cells yielded the naive CD8 cells, and terminally differentiated effector memory CD45RA+ cells were excluded. Adults of Caucasian background living in Nashville, Tennessee made up all donors. As to this clone: Antigen unknown.

Looked up from germline, CDR1 is SQVTM and CDR2 is ANQGSEA. This CDR3 region has 10 residues. With 4 bases removed from V and 4 bases from J, the gap between germline ends came to 3 bases. Study results and limitations: It was expected that sequencing depth would affect clonotype sharing among donors. Non-shared clonotypes were found to have lower generation probabilities than the clonotypes that were shared by all four of the sorted-subset donors.

At deep level, the assay was performed. Data came from immunoSEQ multiplex PCR; TCRdb stores just in-frame clones and leaves some out. The table records about 1.9 million clones, about 94% of them present only once. The rearrangement uses TRBV29-1 and TRBJ2-3; no definite D call. The sample comprised naive CD8+ T cells from PBMCs. This receptor was identified in a man aged 18 to 29 in good health. Some clones in this sample may be carry-over from other donors' samples. The CDR3 DNA reads as TGCAGCGTTGCCTCAGATACGCAGTATTTT. It translates to CSVASDTQYF.